This TCR beta chain was identified during a study of blood T cell repertoires in COVID-19 (dated by TCRdb to the early 2020s). Regarding the study in general: Samples from collaborators originated in the United States, Italy and Spain and spanned both the acute and convalescent phases of COVID-19. The material from the prospective study consisted of cDNA or gDNA derived from T cells, B-cell-depleted T cells, or PBMCs. Subjects who had been exposed to COVID-19, were actively infected with it, or had recovered from it provided the deeply sampled blood TCRbeta repertoires that made up the dataset. The repertoires were released in a freely available public database meant as a resource for research on the immune response to SARS-CoV-2. Samples were obtained from the ongoing ImmuneRACE study (first 160 participants) and from about 1,300 subjects provided by 6 global collaborators. The sample metadata nearly always contained a de-identified subject ID, COVID-19 status, age in years and sex. HLA class I and class II types, where available, came from metadata supplied by the sample provider rather than from assay-based typing.

On this clone: There is no known antigen for this receptor. No base qualities exist here, and no much larger clone lies one base off it.

In the germline V gene (reference sequence), CDR1 corresponds to LNHDA and CDR2 to SQIVND. V and J lose 3 bases and 3 bases, and a span of 11 bases separates them. The CDR3 spans 14 residues, from the cysteine through the phenylalanine. The retained sequence is limited to the CDR3, 42 bases, with the frame set at the first base. What the research found in general, with its limitations: Clinical and demographic metadata were provided uncurated, with the amount varying by source and participant.

Whole blood was collected in K2EDTA tubes by collaborating institutions according to the institutions' own protocols. For TCRbeta analysis, collaborator samples were shipped as frozen whole blood, as isolated PBMCs, or as DNA extracted from either sample type. The immunoSEQ Assay, a bias-controlled multiplex PCR, was used to amplify TCRbeta CDR3 regions from genomic DNA. The paper's data handling went like this. The number of nucleated cells in each sample was estimated by amplification of reference gene primers within the assay. To quantify the absolute abundance of each unique TCRbeta CDR3 rearrangement, sequence reads were collapsed and filtered. For each sample, productive Simpson clonality was calculated by taking the square root of Simpson's diversity index across productive rearrangements. TCRdb took over this immuneACCESS table, retaining in-frame rearrangements with V and J assigned. Such tables are incomplete; in checked studies, under half of the missing clones stem from an unresolved V gene, and the remainder is unexplained. V and J calls and clone size follow that table, whereas D and trimming were derived from the DNA. The sample has approximately 190,000 clones on record, more than 75% of them singletons. The ten largest account for 6% of the sample.

The specimen sequenced was peripheral blood. The V gene is TRBV19 and the J gene is TRBJ1-1, with TRBD1 tentatively as D gene (5 bases match). The receptor was derived from a man between 40 and 49 years old with active or convalescent COVID-19. The nucleotide sequence reads TGTGCCAGTAGTATTACGGGGGTAGACACTGAAGCTTTCTTT. The encoded protein is CASSITGVDTEAFF.